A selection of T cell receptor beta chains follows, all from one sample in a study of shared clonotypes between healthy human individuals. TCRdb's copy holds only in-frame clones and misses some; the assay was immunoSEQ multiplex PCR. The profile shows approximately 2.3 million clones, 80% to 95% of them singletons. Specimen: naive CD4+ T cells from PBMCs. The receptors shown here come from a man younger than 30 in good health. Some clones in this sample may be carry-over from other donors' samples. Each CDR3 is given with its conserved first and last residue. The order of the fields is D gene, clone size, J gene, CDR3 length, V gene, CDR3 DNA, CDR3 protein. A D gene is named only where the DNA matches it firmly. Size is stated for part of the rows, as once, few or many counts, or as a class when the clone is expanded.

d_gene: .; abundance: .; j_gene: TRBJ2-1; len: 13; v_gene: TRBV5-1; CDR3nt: TGCGCCAGCAGCTTGGCGTTAAACAATGAGCAGTTCTTC; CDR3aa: CASSLALNNEQFF
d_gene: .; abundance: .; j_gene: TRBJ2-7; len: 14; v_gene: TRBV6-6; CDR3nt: TGTGCCAGCAGCCCCCAGGGGCTGGGGGTCGAGCAGTACTTC; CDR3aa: CASSPQGLGVEQYF
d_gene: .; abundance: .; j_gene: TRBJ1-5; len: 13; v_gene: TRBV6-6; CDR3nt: TGTGCCAGCACCCTGTGGAGCAATCAGCCCCAGCATTTT; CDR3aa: CASTLWSNQPQHF
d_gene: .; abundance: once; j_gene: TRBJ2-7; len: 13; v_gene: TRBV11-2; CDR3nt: TGTGCCAGCAGGAGTCCGGCGCTACTTGAGCAGTACTTC; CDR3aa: CASRSPALLEQYF
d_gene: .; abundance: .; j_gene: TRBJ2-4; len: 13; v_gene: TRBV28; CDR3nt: TGTGCCAGCAGTTTATGGACAAAAAACATTCAGTACTTC; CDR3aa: CASSLWTKNIQYF
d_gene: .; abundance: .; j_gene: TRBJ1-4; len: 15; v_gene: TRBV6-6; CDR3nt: TGTGCCAGCAGTTACTCTAGGCAGGTTAATGAAAAACTGTTTTTT; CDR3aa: CASSYSRQVNEKLFF
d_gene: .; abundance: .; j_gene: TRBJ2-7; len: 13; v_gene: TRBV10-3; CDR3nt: TGTGCCATCAGCGCCAGCTTAACAGGGGAGCAGTACTTC; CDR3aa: CAISASLTGEQYF
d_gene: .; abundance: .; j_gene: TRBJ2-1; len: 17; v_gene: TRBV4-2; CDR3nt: TGTGCCAGCAGCCAAGAATCCCACTCAGGGCCCTACAATGAGCAGTTCTTC; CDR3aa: CASSQESHSGPYNEQFF
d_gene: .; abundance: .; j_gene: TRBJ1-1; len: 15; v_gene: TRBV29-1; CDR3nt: TGCAGCGTTGCGGGGGGCGAAAACCTGAACACTGAAGCTTTCTTT; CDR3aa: CSVAGGENLNTEAFF
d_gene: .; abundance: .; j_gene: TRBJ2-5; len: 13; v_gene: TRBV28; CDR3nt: TGTGCCAGCACCCTCCCAGGGGCGGAGACCCAGTACTTC; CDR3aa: CASTLPGAETQYF